This TCR beta chain was documented in a study of blood T cell repertoires in COVID-19 (dated by TCRdb to 2020 to 2022). Study-level background: Samples covering the acute and convalescent phases of COVID-19 were provided by collaborators in the United States, Italy and Spain. The material from the prospective study consisted of cDNA or gDNA derived from T cells, B-cell-depleted T cells, or PBMCs. Deeply sampled blood TCRbeta repertoires from subjects exposed to, actively infected with, or recovered from COVID-19 were included in the dataset. The repertoires were released in a freely available public database meant as a resource for research on the immune response to SARS-CoV-2. The samples were drawn from the first 160 participants of the ongoing ImmuneRACE study and from over a thousand subjects provided by 6 global collaborators. A de-identified subject ID, COVID-19 status, age in years and sex were almost always included in the sample metadata. HLA class I and class II types, where available, came from metadata supplied by the sample provider rather than from assay-based typing.

About this clone: Its antigen is unknown. No much larger clone exists at a distance of one base, and base qualities are not known.

Beyond this particular receptor, the publication reports: How much clinical and demographic metadata was included differed by source and by participant, and the metadata was provided uncurated.

In the prospective study, participants were roughly 18 to 100 years old, resided in under 30 geographic areas of the United States, and were enrolled through a virtual design. Cohort assignment in the prospective study relied on participant-reported clinical history from a screening survey and a study questionnaire. Recovered participants in ImmuneRACE Cohort 3 were defined as having two consecutive negative NP/OP PCR tests, clearance from a healthcare professional, or resolution of symptoms. In the prospective study, mobile phlebotomists collected whole blood, serum and a nasopharyngeal or oropharyngeal swab from each participant. Participants in the prospective study had the option to provide additional blood draws and questionnaires over a roughly 2-month period. Before DNA extraction, blood samples from the prospective study were shipped at room temperature or frozen. The CDR3 has 14 amino acids, counting the end cysteine and phenylalanine. The kept DNA is CDR3 alone, 42 bases in frame from the first base. CDR1 LNHNV and CDR2 YYDKDF are derived from the germline V gene (reference sequence). V is shortened by 0 bases, J by 6 bases, and the region joining them spans 11 bases.

TCRbeta CDR3 regions were amplified from genomic DNA by means of the immunoSEQ Assay, a bias-controlled multiplex PCR. Per the source publication's procedure: Within the assay, amplification of reference gene primers was used to estimate how many nucleated cells each sample contained. Sequence reads were collapsed and filtered to measure the absolute abundance of every unique TCRbeta CDR3 rearrangement. Productive Simpson clonality was computed per sample as the square root of Simpson's diversity index over productive rearrangements. TCRdb stores this immuneACCESS table with in-frame sequences only. Part of the clones is absent; in the studies checked, under half of the shortfall reflects unresolved V genes, and no reason is known for the rest. Clone size and the V and J calls come from that table; the DNA yielded D and trimming. The sample profile shows around 470,000 clones; 90% of them were found once. Roughly 0.66% of the sample goes to the ten largest clones.

This chain is built from TRBV15 and TRBJ1-1; no D segment can be confidently identified. The sample consisted of PBMCs or T cells enriched from blood (not recorded which). This TCR came from a man aged 18 to 30 who had recovered from COVID-19. The DNA sequence is TGTGCCACCAGCAGAGAGGAGGCCTCTGCTGAAGCTTTCTTT. Its protein product is CATSREEASAEAFF.